The rows below give T cell receptor beta chains drawn from one sample of a study of human T cells and chemical hapten exposure. TCRdb used MiXCR to reprocess the RACE reads, holding one entry per CDR3 protein. Altogether about 140,000 distinct CDR3 sequences are present, around 11% being singletons, with the ten largest covering about 1.3%. Sequencing used whole blood, obtained in connection with sensitization to the hapten diphenylcyclopropenone (DPC). The receptors originated from a woman in her forties or fifties with alopecia areata. Some clones in this sample may be carry-over from other donors' samples. CDR3s include the opening cysteine and the closing phenylalanine or tryptophan. A D gene is named only where the DNA matches it firmly. Some rows mark clone size as missing; the rest say once, few, many or name a class of expanded clone.

CDR3 DNA: TGTGCCAGCTCACCGGATGGACAGCTCAATCAGCCCCAGCATTTT
CDR3 protein: CASSPDGQLNQPQHF
D gene: .
V gene: TRBV18
J gene: TRBJ1-5
clone size: many

CDR3 DNA: TGTGCCAGCAGCAAAGTGCGGGCTAACTATGGCTACACCTTC
CDR3 protein: CASSKVRANYGYTF
D gene: .
V gene: TRBV21-1
J gene: TRBJ1-2
clone size: .

CDR3 DNA: TGTGCCAGCAGTATGGCGGGAGGGCCTTGGGAGCAGTACTTC
CDR3 protein: CASSMAGGPWEQYF
D gene: TRBD2
V gene: TRBV3-1
J gene: TRBJ2-7
clone size: .

CDR3 DNA: TGTGCCAGCAGTTTGGGAGTGCCCCAGCATTTT
CDR3 protein: CASSLGVPQHF
D gene: .
V gene: TRBV27
J gene: TRBJ1-5
clone size: few

CDR3 DNA: TGCGCCAGCAGCCAAGGGACCCCCTACGAGCAGTACTTC
CDR3 protein: CASSQGTPYEQYF
D gene: .
V gene: TRBV4-3
J gene: TRBJ2-7
clone size: .

CDR3 DNA: TGCAGCGTTGGCTCGGGGAGTCAGTACTTC
CDR3 protein: CSVGSGSQYF
D gene: .
V gene: TRBV29-1
J gene: TRBJ2-7
clone size: many

CDR3 DNA: TGTGCCAGCAGCAAACTAGCGGGAGGGAAGGGTGAGCAGTTCTTC
CDR3 protein: CASSKLAGGKGEQFF
D gene: TRBD2
V gene: TRBV3-1
J gene: TRBJ2-1
clone size: few

CDR3 DNA: TGTGCCAGCAGCTTCGGATCTGAGACCCAGTACTTC
CDR3 protein: CASSFGSETQYF
D gene: .
V gene: TRBV7-2
J gene: TRBJ2-5
clone size: .

CDR3 DNA: TGTGCCAGCAGTGTTGAGGAGAACACTGAAGCTTTCTTT
CDR3 protein: CASSVEENTEAFF
D gene: .
V gene: TRBV2
J gene: TRBJ1-1
clone size: .

CDR3 DNA: TGCGCCAGCAGAAATCAAGCGGCGGGCACAGATACGCAGTATTTT
CDR3 protein: CASRNQAAGTDTQYF
D gene: .
V gene: TRBV5-1
J gene: TRBJ2-3
clone size: .

CDR3 DNA: TGCAGTGTCCCCGCCGCCAGCGGGGGATCCTACGAGCAGTACTTC
CDR3 protein: CSVPAASGGSYEQYF
D gene: TRBD2
V gene: TRBV20-1
J gene: TRBJ2-7
clone size: .

CDR3 DNA: TGCAGTGCTAGAGTCGTGGGAGGATTCGGCGATGAGCAGTTCTTC
CDR3 protein: CSARVVGGFGDEQFF
D gene: .
V gene: TRBV20-1
J gene: TRBJ2-1
clone size: .

CDR3 DNA: TGTGCCAGCAGTTTGGCGGGAGGGCAGGAGGAGACCCAGTACTTC
CDR3 protein: CASSLAGGQEETQYF
D gene: TRBD2
V gene: TRBV28
J gene: TRBJ2-5
clone size: few

CDR3 DNA: TGTGCCAGCAGTGAAAGAGGGACAGGCTACAATGAGCAGTTCTTC
CDR3 protein: CASSERGTGYNEQFF
D gene: TRBD1
V gene: TRBV6-1
J gene: TRBJ2-1
clone size: .

CDR3 DNA: TGCGCCAGCAGCCGGCCTCAGGCCGGCAATGAGCAGTTCTTC
CDR3 protein: CASSRPQAGNEQFF
D gene: .
V gene: TRBV5-1
J gene: TRBJ2-1
clone size: once

CDR3 DNA: TGTGCCAGCAGTTTCGGCAGGTTCTATGGCTACACCTTC
CDR3 protein: CASSFGRFYGYTF
D gene: .
V gene: TRBV12-3/TRBV12-4
J gene: TRBJ1-2
clone size: few

CDR3 DNA: TGTGCCAGCAGTCCTAATGCCCTGTTTGTGGCTTTCTTT
CDR3 protein: CASSPNALFVAFF
D gene: .
V gene: TRBV28
J gene: TRBJ1-1
clone size: .

CDR3 DNA: TGTGCCAGCAGTTTAGGGGGACAGGTGCTCCACGAGCAGTACTTC
CDR3 protein: CASSLGGQVLHEQYF
D gene: TRBD1
V gene: TRBV12-3/TRBV12-4
J gene: TRBJ2-7
clone size: .

CDR3 DNA: TGTGCCAGCAGTTCTCGGGACAGGGGTCACGGCTACACCTTC
CDR3 protein: CASSSRDRGHGYTF
D gene: TRBD1
V gene: TRBV11-2
J gene: TRBJ1-2
clone size: .

CDR3 DNA: TGTGCCAGCAGGGCGTTCCGGGACACCTCATCCTCCTACGAGCAGTACTTC
CDR3 protein: CASRAFRDTSSSYEQYF
D gene: .
V gene: TRBV11-2
J gene: TRBJ2-7
clone size: many

CDR3 DNA: TGCGCCAGCAGCGCGGACAGGGGGTACTACAATGAGCAGTTCTTC
CDR3 protein: CASSADRGYYNEQFF
D gene: TRBD1
V gene: TRBV5-1
J gene: TRBJ2-1
clone size: many

CDR3 DNA: TGTGCCAGCACTATATGGAGGTCCGGAAACACCATATATTTT
CDR3 protein: CASTIWRSGNTIYF
D gene: .
V gene: TRBV12-3/TRBV12-4
J gene: TRBJ1-3
clone size: many

CDR3 DNA: TGTGCCTGGAGTGTAAGACAGCACTATGGCTACACCTTC
CDR3 protein: CAWSVRQHYGYTF
D gene: .
V gene: TRBV30
J gene: TRBJ1-2
clone size: many

CDR3 DNA: TGTGCCAGCAGCGTATCCCTAGTGGGAACCGACGGAGGGGAGCAGTTCTTC
CDR3 protein: CASSVSLVGTDGGEQFF
D gene: .
V gene: TRBV9
J gene: TRBJ2-1
clone size: few

CDR3 DNA: TGTGCCAGCAGTGCCGGTAGAGGGGGGAACACTGAAGCTTTCTTT
CDR3 protein: CASSAGRGGNTEAFF
D gene: .
V gene: TRBV2
J gene: TRBJ1-1
clone size: many

CDR3 DNA: TGTGCCTGGAATCGACAGTCCTCCTACGAGCAGTACTTC
CDR3 protein: CAWNRQSSYEQYF
D gene: .
V gene: TRBV30
J gene: TRBJ2-7
clone size: few

CDR3 DNA: TGTGCCAGCAGTGCATTGGGACTAGCGGGAGAGCAGTACTTC
CDR3 protein: CASSALGLAGEQYF
D gene: TRBD2
V gene: TRBV2
J gene: TRBJ2-7
clone size: few

CDR3 DNA: TGCAGCGCCTTATCGAACACTGAAGCTTTCTTT
CDR3 protein: CSALSNTEAFF
D gene: .
V gene: TRBV29-1
J gene: TRBJ1-1
clone size: few

CDR3 DNA: TGTGCCAGCAGCTTAGGAGGGGGACTAGGTTACAATGAGCAGTTCTTC
CDR3 protein: CASSLGGGLGYNEQFF
D gene: TRBD2
V gene: TRBV7-6
J gene: TRBJ2-1
clone size: few

CDR3 DNA: TGTGCCAGCAGCTTCCCGACGGACACTGAAGCTTTCTTT
CDR3 protein: CASSFPTDTEAFF
D gene: .
V gene: TRBV7-2
J gene: TRBJ1-1
clone size: few

CDR3 DNA: TGTGCCAGCACCTCGTCATCCTCTGGAAACACCATATATTTT
CDR3 protein: CASTSSSSGNTIYF
D gene: .
V gene: TRBV2
J gene: TRBJ1-3
clone size: few

CDR3 DNA: TGCAGCGTTGACCTCACAGATACGCAGTATTTT
CDR3 protein: CSVDLTDTQYF
D gene: .
V gene: TRBV29-1
J gene: TRBJ2-3
clone size: many

CDR3 DNA: TGCGCCAGCAGAGACGGGACAGCAAATTCACCCCTCCACTTT
CDR3 protein: CASRDGTANSPLHF
D gene: TRBD1
V gene: TRBV10-2
J gene: TRBJ1-6
clone size: few

CDR3 DNA: TGTGCCAGCAGTTCGACAGCTAGCAACGAGCAGTACTTC
CDR3 protein: CASSSTASNEQYF
D gene: .
V gene: TRBV6-1
J gene: TRBJ2-7
clone size: few

CDR3 DNA: TGTGCCAGCAGCCGGACTAGCGGGAGCCCAGATACGCAGTATTTT
CDR3 protein: CASSRTSGSPDTQYF
D gene: TRBD2
V gene: TRBV12-3/TRBV12-4
J gene: TRBJ2-3
clone size: few

CDR3 DNA: TGTGCCAGCAGTTTAAGGGTCGGCTACGAGCAGTACTTC
CDR3 protein: CASSLRVGYEQYF
D gene: .
V gene: TRBV12-3/TRBV12-4
J gene: TRBJ2-7
clone size: few

CDR3 DNA: TGTGCCAGCTCACCACCAGGGACAGGGCGCGAGCAGTTCTTC
CDR3 protein: CASSPPGTGREQFF
D gene: TRBD1
V gene: TRBV18
J gene: TRBJ2-1
clone size: .

CDR3 DNA: TGTGCCAGCAGTGAACAGGGTCGGAGGACTAACTATGGCTACACCTTC
CDR3 protein: CASSEQGRRTNYGYTF
D gene: .
V gene: TRBV28
J gene: TRBJ1-2
clone size: few

CDR3 DNA: TGCAGCCTGAGACTCGGCGATACGCAGTATTTT
CDR3 protein: CSLRLGDTQYF
D gene: .
V gene: TRBV29-1
J gene: TRBJ2-3
clone size: .

CDR3 DNA: TGTGCCAGTAGTATCCCCGGGCAGAATCAGCCCCAGCATTTT
CDR3 protein: CASSIPGQNQPQHF
D gene: .
V gene: TRBV19
J gene: TRBJ1-5
clone size: few

CDR3 DNA: TGTGCCAGCAGACCCGGTGTGAAGAGGACAGGGGGCACAGATACGCAGTATTTT
CDR3 protein: CASRPGVKRTGGTDTQYF
D gene: TRBD1
V gene: TRBV28
J gene: TRBJ2-3
clone size: many

CDR3 DNA: TGTGCCAGCAGCCCCTCGACAGGGGGGCACCAAGAGACCCAGTACTTC
CDR3 protein: CASSPSTGGHQETQYF
D gene: TRBD1
V gene: TRBV3-1
J gene: TRBJ2-5
clone size: .

CDR3 DNA: TGTGCCAGCTCACCGATAACAGGGAATACTGAAGCTTTCTTT
CDR3 protein: CASSPITGNTEAFF
D gene: .
V gene: TRBV18
J gene: TRBJ1-1
clone size: many

CDR3 DNA: TGTGCCAGCAGCTTAGGAGGGGGGAGCTCCTATAATTCACCCCTCCACTTT
CDR3 protein: CASSLGGGSSYNSPLHF
D gene: .
V gene: TRBV7-9
J gene: TRBJ1-6
clone size: many

CDR3 DNA: TGTGCCAGCTCACCACAGGGACAGGGCAATCAGCCCCAGCATTTT
CDR3 protein: CASSPQGQGNQPQHF
D gene: TRBD1
V gene: TRBV18
J gene: TRBJ1-5
clone size: .

CDR3 DNA: TGCAGTACGCAGGGCCAAGAGACCCAGTACTTC
CDR3 protein: CSTQGQETQYF
D gene: .
V gene: TRBV20-1
J gene: TRBJ2-5
clone size: few

CDR3 DNA: TGCAGTGCTTCCACCGGGACGGTGTATGGCTACACCTTC
CDR3 protein: CSASTGTVYGYTF
D gene: .
V gene: TRBV20-1
J gene: TRBJ1-2
clone size: .

CDR3 DNA: TGCGCCAGCAGCTCGGGACAGGTCACAGATACGCAGTATTTT
CDR3 protein: CASSSGQVTDTQYF
D gene: TRBD1
V gene: TRBV5-1
J gene: TRBJ2-3
clone size: few

CDR3 DNA: TGTGCCAGCAGCCAGGGAGTATACAATGAGCAGTTCTTC
CDR3 protein: CASSQGVYNEQFF
D gene: .
V gene: TRBV3-1
J gene: TRBJ2-1
clone size: .

CDR3 DNA: TGCGCCAGCAGCTCCGCCCTTCCCTTAGCGGGAGGTTCCTACAATGAGCAGTTCTTC
CDR3 protein: CASSSALPLAGGSYNEQFF
D gene: TRBD2
V gene: TRBV5-1
J gene: TRBJ2-1
clone size: .